A selection of T cell receptor beta chains follows, all from one sample in a study of control samples from healthy donors and cancer patients. Only in-frame clones appear in the TCRdb table, and some are missing; sequencing was by immunoSEQ multiplex PCR. The table has 75,000 to 90,000 clones, roughly nine tenths seen once. Source material: PBMCs. The receptors derive from a woman aged 45-65 years with colorectal cancer. CDR3s include the opening cysteine and the closing phenylalanine or tryptophan. The D gene is left open where the match is weak. A row's size may be missing; if present it is once, few, many or a size class.

CDR3 DNA	CDR3 protein	D gene	clone size	V gene	J gene
TGCGCCAGCAGCTTATCACTCTTAAAACCTGAAGCTTTCTTT	CASSLSLLKPEAFF	NA	NA	TRBV5-1	TRBJ1-1
TGTGCCAGCAACAGCGGACAACGCACAGATACGCAGTATTTT	CASNSGQRTDTQYF	NA	once	TRBV2	TRBJ2-3
TGTGCCAGCAGTCTCGCGTACGGCCTAGGGGAGACCCAGTACTTC	CASSLAYGLGETQYF	NA	once	TRBV28	TRBJ2-5
TGTGCCACCAGTGATGGGGACCGCTACACCTTC	CATSDGDRYTF	NA	NA	TRBV24-1	TRBJ1-2
TGTGCCAGCAGTCCACCCCCGGGGAACACCGGGGAGCTGTTTTTT	CASSPPPGNTGELFF	NA	NA	TRBV28	TRBJ2-2
TGTGCCAGTAGTATAGAGGGCGGGGTTCGGGCCCAGTACTTC	CASSIEGGVRAQYF	NA	once	TRBV19	TRBJ2-5
TGTGCCAGCACCTCACAGGGGGCGGGCAATCAGCCCCAGCATTTT	CASTSQGAGNQPQHF	TRBD1	NA	TRBV28	TRBJ1-5
TGTGCCAGCAGTCCCCGGGCAGAGACCCAGTACTTC	CASSPRAETQYF	NA	NA	TRBV12-3/TRBV12-4	TRBJ2-5
TGTGCCACCGGGACAGGGGAAGATTGGGATGAGCAGTTCTTC	CATGTGEDWDEQFF	TRBD1	NA	TRBV10-3	TRBJ2-1
TGTGCCAGTTCGGACTCCGTTGGTGCTTTCTTT	CASSDSVGAFF	NA	NA	TRBV19	TRBJ1-1
TGCGCCAGCAGCCAAGATACCGGGACAGGGGGCACTGAAGCTTTCTTT	CASSQDTGTGGTEAFF	TRBD1	NA	TRBV4-3	TRBJ1-1
TGTGCCAGCTCACCAGGATCTGGAAACACCATATATTTT	CASSPGSGNTIYF	NA	NA	TRBV18	TRBJ1-3
TGCGCCAGCAGCCCCGGGACAGGGGGATACACCGGGGAGCTGTTTTTT	CASSPGTGGYTGELFF	TRBD1	NA	TRBV5-1	TRBJ2-2
TGTGCCAGCAGTGCTCAGGGGAACTATGGCTACACCTTC	CASSAQGNYGYTF	NA	NA	TRBV6-4	TRBJ1-2
TGTGCCAGCAGTACGGGACAGGGGGGGGTCAATGAGCAGTTCTTC	CASSTGQGGVNEQFF	TRBD1	NA	TRBV27	TRBJ2-1
TGTGCCAGCAGTTCCTCCGTCGGTGAGCAGTTCTTC	CASSSSVGEQFF	NA	NA	TRBV28	TRBJ2-1
TGTGCCAGTAGTCAACAGGGTGGTGTGGAGACCCAGTACTTC	CASSQQGGVETQYF	NA	NA	TRBV19	TRBJ2-5
TGTGCCAGCAGCCCTCGACAGGGTGGGGAGCGGGCCTTC	CASSPRQGGERAF	TRBD1	NA	TRBV3-1/TRBV3-2	TRBJ1-2
TGTGCCAGCAGTTACCAGGAATATGAGCAGTTCTTC	CASSYQEYEQFF	NA	NA	TRBV6-6	TRBJ2-1
TGTGCCAGCTCACCACCCTCGACCCCGAGCACAGATACGCAGTATTTT	CASSPPSTPSTDTQYF	NA	NA	TRBV18	TRBJ2-3
TGCGCCAGCAGCTTGGATGGTAAAGAGACCCAGTACTTC	CASSLDGKETQYF	NA	NA	TRBV5-1	TRBJ2-5
TGTGCCACCAGCAGAGAAGGCGGTGGGACGTTCGGCTATGGCTACACCTTC	CATSREGGGTFGYGYTF	NA	NA	TRBV15	TRBJ1-2
TGTGCCAGCAGTTACTCGAATAGCTATGGCTACACCTTC	CASSYSNSYGYTF	NA	NA	TRBV6-5	TRBJ1-2
TGTGCCAGCAGCCCACAAGGGGGGCAAGAGACCCAGTACTTC	CASSPQGGQETQYF	NA	NA	TRBV7-8	TRBJ2-5
TGCGCCAGCAGCGCCACCCCCGACACTTACAATGAGCAGTTCTTC	CASSATPDTYNEQFF	NA	NA	TRBV5-1	TRBJ2-1
TGTGCCAGCAGATCTTGGACAGGACCACCGAACACTGAAGCTTTCTTT	CASRSWTGPPNTEAFF	TRBD1	NA	TRBV6-6	TRBJ1-1
TGTGCCAGCAGCGGCCCAGACCCTTCGGAGACCCAGTACTTC	CASSGPDPSETQYF	NA	NA	TRBV9	TRBJ2-5
TGTGCCAGCAGTTTAAATAGAGGGTGGGTCAATGAGCAGTTCTTC	CASSLNRGWVNEQFF	NA	NA	TRBV28	TRBJ2-1
TGTGCCAGCAGCCCGGGACACAACACAGATACGCAGTATTTT	CASSPGHNTDTQYF	NA	NA	TRBV7-3	TRBJ2-3
TGTGCCAGCAGCGGAGGAATAGGGTACACTGAAGCTTTCTTT	CASSGGIGYTEAFF	NA	NA	TRBV5-5	TRBJ1-1
TGTGCCAGCAGCGATACCGGGACAGGGGTCACCGGGGAGCTGTTTTTT	CASSDTGTGVTGELFF	TRBD1	once	TRBV7-9	TRBJ2-2
TGTGCCAGCAGTTTGCGACAGGGGGCAGATACGCAGTATTTT	CASSLRQGADTQYF	TRBD1	NA	TRBV28	TRBJ2-3
TGCGCCAGCAGCCCATCTGCCGAGACCCAGTACTTC	CASSPSAETQYF	NA	NA	TRBV5-1	TRBJ2-5
TGTGCCACCAGCAGAGATCGACAGGGGGCGGGAAACATTCAGTACTTC	CATSRDRQGAGNIQYF	TRBD1	NA	TRBV15	TRBJ2-4
TGTGCCAGCAGTTTGTGGACAGCGAACACCGGGGAGCTGTTTTTT	CASSLWTANTGELFF	NA	NA	TRBV2	TRBJ2-2
TGCGCCAGCAGCTTACAGGGGATCGGCAATCAGCCCCAGCATTTT	CASSLQGIGNQPQHF	TRBD1	NA	TRBV5-1	TRBJ1-5
TGTGCCAGCAGTTACGGGTCGATCTATGGCTACACCTTC	CASSYGSIYGYTF	NA	few	TRBV28	TRBJ1-2
TGTGCCAGCTCACCACAGGCTTCGGGACCCGCTCATTTT	CASSPQASGPAHF	NA	NA	TRBV18	TRBJ1-5
TGTGCCAGCAGCTTAGTACAGCGGGAGACCCAGTACTTC	CASSLVQRETQYF	NA	NA	TRBV11-1	TRBJ2-5
TGCGCCAGCAGCGAGACAGGGTACGGCTACACCTTC	CASSETGYGYTF	TRBD1	NA	TRBV5-1	TRBJ1-2
TGTGCCTGGAAGGGGGACACCGGGGAGCTGTTTTTT	CAWKGDTGELFF	NA	NA	TRBV30	TRBJ2-2